Below, 2 T cell receptor beta chains from the same sample are listed, as sequenced in a study of blood T cell repertoires in COVID-19. Measured with immunoSEQ multiplex PCR; TCRdb has only the in-frame clones, and not every one. The sample contains 300,000 to 500,000 clones, roughly 90% of which appear only once. Sequences were obtained from PBMCs or T cells enriched from blood (not recorded which). These receptors were collected from a young woman with acute COVID-19.

The gene calls are TRBV6-2 or TRBV6-3 and TRBJ1-1; 9 bases fit TRBD1. With 6 bases clipped from V and 8 bases from J, the junction kept 7 bases outside the gene matches. Germline loops: CDR1 MNHEY, CDR2 SVGEGT. The CDR3 runs 13 residues. The CDR3 bases are TGTGCCAGCAGCACCGGGACAGGGAGAGAAGCTTTCTTT. It is translated as CASSTGTGREAFF.

This clone came up a few times. V gene TRBV6-6 combines with J gene TRBJ1-2, with 8 nucleotides matching TRBD1. Germline trimming cut 5 bases from V and 3 bases from J; bases unmatched to any gene: 23. Germline V gene data show CDR1 as MNHNY and CDR2 as SVGAGI (reference sequence). The CDR3 loop spans 20 amino acids. Here the CDR3 reads CASSPHLGQAGGRGYYGYTF. The CDR3 coding sequence is TGTGCCAGCAGTCCCCATCTGGGACAGGCCGGAGGTAGGGGGTACTATGGCTACACCTTC.